This T cell receptor (beta chain) was recorded in a study of T-cell reconstitution after alpha-beta-depleted transplantation in children. The CDR3 covers 12 residues. CDR1 DFQATT and CDR2 SNEGSKA come from the germline V gene (reference sequence). V lost 4 bases and J lost 8, with 14 bases in between. Preparation of the TCRbeta library used unique molecular identifiers. MiXCR, applied by TCRdb to the PCR reads, yields one record per CDR3 protein. The sample has 250,000 to 300,000 distinct CDR3 sequences, 9.9% seen once. The TCR comes from a human donor who donated a stem cell graft to a child with SCID. The chain recombines TRBV20-1 with TRBJ1-1; D may be TRBD1 (5 bases). The sequencing here drew on PBMCs from the stem cell graft donor, taken from the stem cell graft. CDR3 nucleotides: TGCAGTGCTACCGATTCCGGGACCGAAGCTTTCTTT. Amino acid sequence: CSATDSGTEAFF.